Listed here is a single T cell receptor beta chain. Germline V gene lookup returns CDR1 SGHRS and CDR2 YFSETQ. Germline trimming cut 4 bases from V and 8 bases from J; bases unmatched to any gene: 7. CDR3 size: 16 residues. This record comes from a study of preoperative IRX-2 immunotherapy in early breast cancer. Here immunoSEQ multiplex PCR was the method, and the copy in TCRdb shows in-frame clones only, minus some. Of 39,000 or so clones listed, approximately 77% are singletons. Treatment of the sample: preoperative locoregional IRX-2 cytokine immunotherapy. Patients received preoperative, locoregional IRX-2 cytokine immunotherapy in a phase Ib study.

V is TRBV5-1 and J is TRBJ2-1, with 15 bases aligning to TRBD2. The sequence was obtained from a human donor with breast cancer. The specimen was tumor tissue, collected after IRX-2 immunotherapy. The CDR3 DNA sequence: TGCGCCAGCAGCCCGGCAAGGACTAGCGGGGGGGATGAGCAGTTCTTC. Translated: CASSPARTSGGDEQFF.